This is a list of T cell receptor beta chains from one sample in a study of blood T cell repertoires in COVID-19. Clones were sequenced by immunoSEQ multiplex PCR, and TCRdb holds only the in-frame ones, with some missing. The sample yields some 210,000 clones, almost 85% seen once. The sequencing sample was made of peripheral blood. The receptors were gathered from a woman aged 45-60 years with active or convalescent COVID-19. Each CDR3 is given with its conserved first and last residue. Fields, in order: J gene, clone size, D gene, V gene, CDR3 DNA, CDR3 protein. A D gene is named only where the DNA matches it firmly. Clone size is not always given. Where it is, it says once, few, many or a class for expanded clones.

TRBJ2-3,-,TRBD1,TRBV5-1,TGCGCCAGCAAGCCGGACAGGGGCTGGACAGATACGCAGTATTTT,CASKPDRGWTDTQYF
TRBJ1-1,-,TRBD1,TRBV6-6,TGTGCCAGCAGTTACAGGGGACAGGGAAGAGCTGAAGCTTTCTTT,CASSYRGQGRAEAFF
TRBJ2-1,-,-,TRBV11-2,TGTGCCAGCAGCTCCCCCGGGACACCTTCCATCAATGAGCAGTTCTTC,CASSSPGTPSINEQFF
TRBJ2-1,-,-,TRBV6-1,TGTGCCAGCAGTGAAACTACCTTCATAGTCCGGACCTACAATGAGCAGTTCTTC,CASSETTFIVRTYNEQFF
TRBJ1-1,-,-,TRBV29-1,TGCAGCGTTGGGGTGGGCAGTAACACTGAAGCTTTCTTT,CSVGVGSNTEAFF
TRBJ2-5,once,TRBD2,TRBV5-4,TGTGCCAGCAGCCCCACAGCGGGGGGGAGGGCGTGGGCCCAGTACTTC,CASSPTAGGRAWAQYF
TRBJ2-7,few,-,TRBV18,TGTGCCAGCTCCCAATCTCCACCTCGAGGGCAGTACTTC,CASSQSPPRGQYF
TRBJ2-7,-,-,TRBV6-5,TGTGCCAGCAGTTACGGCAGGGGTCCCTACGAGCAGTACTTC,CASSYGRGPYEQYF
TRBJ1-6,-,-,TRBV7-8,TGTGCCAGCAGCTTAGCACTCTCCTATAATTCACCCCTCCACTTT,CASSLALSYNSPLHF
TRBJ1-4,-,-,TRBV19,TGTGCCAGTAGACAACAGGGTCGGGATGAAAAACTGTTTTTT,CASRQQGRDEKLFF
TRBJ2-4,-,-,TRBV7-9,TGTGCCAGCAGCTTGGACAGGGCGGGGGACATTCAGTACTTC,CASSLDRAGDIQYF
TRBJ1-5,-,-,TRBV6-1,TGTGCCAGCAGTGAGGGGCCCCCGACGGGCAATCAGCCCCAGCATTTT,CASSEGPPTGNQPQHF
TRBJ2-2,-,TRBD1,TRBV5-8,TGTGCCAGCAGCTTGGATTCCGGGACAGTGGACTACACCGGGGAGCTGTTTTTT,CASSLDSGTVDYTGELFF
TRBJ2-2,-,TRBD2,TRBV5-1,TGCGCCAGCAGCTTCACTAGCGGGGGGGCCGGGGAGCTGTTTTTT,CASSFTSGGAGELFF
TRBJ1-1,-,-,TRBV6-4,TGTGCCAGCAGTGAGGACAGAGACACTGAAGCTTTCTTT,CASSEDRDTEAFF
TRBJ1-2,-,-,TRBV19,TGTGCCAGTAGTATAGACCAGGCCGGACTATCGCTAGGCGGCTACACCTTC,CASSIDQAGLSLGGYTF
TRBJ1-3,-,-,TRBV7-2,TGTGCCAGCAGCCCCACAGGTCCGTGGGGAAACACCATATATTTT,CASSPTGPWGNTIYF
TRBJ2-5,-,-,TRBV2,TGTGCCAGCAGTGAATCCCTTGAAGAGACCCAGTACTTC,CASSESLEETQYF
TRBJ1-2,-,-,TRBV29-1,TGCAGCGTTGAAACTTTGGGAGGCTATGGCTACACCTTC,CSVETLGGYGYTF
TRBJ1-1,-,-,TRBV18,TGTGCCAGCTCACCACCGTCGGCAGGGGTGAACACTGAAGCTTTCTTT,CASSPPSAGVNTEAFF
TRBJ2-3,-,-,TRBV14,TGTGCCAGCAGCCAATTCGGTTCCGGGGGAAATACGCAGTATTTT,CASSQFGSGGNTQYF
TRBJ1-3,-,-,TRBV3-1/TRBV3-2,TGTGCCAGCAGCTGGCCGGGGGGATTCTCTGGAAACACCATATATTTT,CASSWPGGFSGNTIYF
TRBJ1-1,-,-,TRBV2,TGTGCCAGCAGCTTGACAAATTTGATGAGTGAAGCTTTCTTT,CASSLTNLMSEAFF
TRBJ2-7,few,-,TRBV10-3,TGTGCCATCAGTGAGGCGACCTACGAGCAGTACTTC,CAISEATYEQYF
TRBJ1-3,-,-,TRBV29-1,TGCAGCGCCGGTCTGAGGTCTGGAAACACCATATATTTT,CSAGLRSGNTIYF
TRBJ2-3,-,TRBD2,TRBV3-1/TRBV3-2,TGTGCCAGCAGCCAAGTGGCGGGAGATAGGCAGTATTTT,CASSQVAGDRQYF
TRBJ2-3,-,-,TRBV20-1,TGCAGTGCTAGTGACCGGGGAAGAGATACGCAGTATTTT,CSASDRGRDTQYF
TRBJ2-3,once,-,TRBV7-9,TGTGCCAGCAGCGTCCCTAGGGGCCTCACAGATACGCAGTATTTT,CASSVPRGLTDTQYF
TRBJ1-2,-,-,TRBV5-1,TGCGCCAGCAGCTTGGCGGTCTCGGAGAGTGGCTACACCTTC,CASSLAVSESGYTF
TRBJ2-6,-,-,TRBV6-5,TGTGCGGCCAGCGAGATGCTAGGCGGGGCCAACGTCCTGACTTTC,CAASEMLGGANVLTF